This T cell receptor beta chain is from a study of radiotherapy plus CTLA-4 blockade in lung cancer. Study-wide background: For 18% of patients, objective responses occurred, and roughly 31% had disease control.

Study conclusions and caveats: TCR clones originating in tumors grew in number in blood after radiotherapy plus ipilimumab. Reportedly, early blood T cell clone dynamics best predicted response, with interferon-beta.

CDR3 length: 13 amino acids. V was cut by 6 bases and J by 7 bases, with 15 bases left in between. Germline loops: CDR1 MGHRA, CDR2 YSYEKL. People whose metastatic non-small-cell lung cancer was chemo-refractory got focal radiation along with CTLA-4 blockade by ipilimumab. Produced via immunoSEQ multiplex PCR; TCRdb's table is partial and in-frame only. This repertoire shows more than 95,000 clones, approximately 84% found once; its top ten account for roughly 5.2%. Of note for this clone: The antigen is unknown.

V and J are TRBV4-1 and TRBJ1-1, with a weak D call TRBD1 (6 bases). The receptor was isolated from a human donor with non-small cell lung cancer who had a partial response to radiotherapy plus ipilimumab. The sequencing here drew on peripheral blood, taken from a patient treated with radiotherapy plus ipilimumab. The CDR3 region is CASREFGGDEAFF. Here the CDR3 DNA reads TGCGCCAGCAGGGAATTTGGGGGCGATGAAGCTTTCTTT.